This TCR beta chain was retrieved from a study of T cell responses to AZD1222 COVID-19 vaccine. Overall study findings and caveats: Recipients of AZD1222 seropositive at baseline numbered only 6 or 7.

This CDR3 has 17 residues. V lost 0 bases and J lost 0, with 12 bases in between. Germline lookup yields CDR1 LNHNV and CDR2 YYDKDF (reference sequence). A remark on this clone: Its specificity is not known.

Profiled with immunoSEQ multiplex PCR; TCRdb holds only in-frame clones, not every one. The sample contains 130,000 or so clones, just under 95% of which appear only once. This TCR was recovered from an adult in good health. J is TRBJ2-1 and V is TRBV15; unclear D gene. The material sequenced was peripheral blood, taken on day 0 of AZD1222 vaccination. This CDR3 is CATSRDSSASSYNEQFF. The CDR3 DNA sequence: TGTGCCACCAGCAGAGATTCTTCCGCGAGCTCCTACAATGAGCAGTTCTTC.